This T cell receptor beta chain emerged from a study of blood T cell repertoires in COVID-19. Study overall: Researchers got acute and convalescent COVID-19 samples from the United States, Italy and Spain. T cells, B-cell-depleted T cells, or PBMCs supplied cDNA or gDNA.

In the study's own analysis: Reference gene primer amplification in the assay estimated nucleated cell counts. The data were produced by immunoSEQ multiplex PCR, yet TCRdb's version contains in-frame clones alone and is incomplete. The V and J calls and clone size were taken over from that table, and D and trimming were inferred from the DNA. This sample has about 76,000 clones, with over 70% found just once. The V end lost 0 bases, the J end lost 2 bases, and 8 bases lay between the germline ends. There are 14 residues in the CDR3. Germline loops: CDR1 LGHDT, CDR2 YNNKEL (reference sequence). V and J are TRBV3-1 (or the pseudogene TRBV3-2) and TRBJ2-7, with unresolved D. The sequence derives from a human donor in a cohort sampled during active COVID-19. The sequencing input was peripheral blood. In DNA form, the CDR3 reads TGTGCCAGCAGCCAAGATGACACCCCCTACGAGCAGTACGTC. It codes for CASSQDDTPYEQYV.